What follows are 30 T cell receptor beta chains derived from one specimen sequenced in a study of T-cell reconstitution after alpha-beta-depleted transplantation in children. Molecular barcoding with unique molecular identifiers was used for the TCRbeta library. TCRdb re-derived calls from the PCR reads in MiXCR, one entry per CDR3 protein. In the table there are under 850,000 distinct CDR3 sequences, around 14% of which are singletons. The specimen was PBMCs, collected before TCRalphabeta/CD19-depleted stem cell transplant. Receptors originate from a girl aged 2 to 10 with congenital amegakaryocytic thrombocytopenia, due to receive a stem cell transplant.

There are many counts of this clonotype. The genes are TRBV5-1 and TRBJ2-7; 13 bases agree with TRBD2. The CDR3 spans 16 residues. V lost 4 bases to trimming and J lost 4 bases; unmatched junction nucleotides: 8. Looked up from germline, CDR1 is SGHRS and CDR2 is YFSETQ. The CDR3 nucleotides read TGCGCCAGCAGCCTCAGGACTAGCGGGAGAGGATACGAGCAGTACTTC. It yields the protein CASSLRTSGRGYEQYF. Based on the CDR3 plus reference TRBV5-1 and TRBJ2-7, the full variable domain is KAGVTQTPRYLIKTRGQQVTLSCSPISGHRSVSWYQQTPGQGLQFLFEYFSETQRNKGNFPGRFSGRQFSNSRSEMNVSTLELGDSALYLCASSLRTSGRGYEQYFGPGTRLTVT.

This clonotype has at least ten counts. The chain is built from TRBV7-2 and TRBJ2-7; D may be TRBD2 (6 bases). CDR3 length equals 14 residues. Germline CDR1 and CDR2: SGHTA and FQGNSA. V lost 5 bases, J lost 3 bases, and 14 bases lay in between. CDR3 DNA: TGTGCCAGCAGCCCCGGGGGAGGTTACTACGAGCAGTACTTC. The encoded protein is CASSPGGGYYEQYF. The variable domain in full, completed from reference TRBV7-2 and TRBJ2-7, reads GAGVSQSPSNKVTEKGKDVELRCDPISGHTALYWYRQSLGQGLEFLIYFQGNSAPDKSGLPSDRFSAERTGGSVSTLTIQRTQQEDSAVYLCASSPGGGYYEQYFGPGTRLTVT.

This clonotype was seen ten or more times. The chain is built from TRBV20-1 and TRBJ1-5, with 7 bases identical to TRBD1. V trimming: 3 bases; J trimming: 5 bases; junction bases outside the gene matches: 7. Germline V gene lookup returns CDR1 DFQATT and CDR2 SNEGSKA (reference sequence). The CDR3 covers 14 residues. The CDR3 DNA sequence: TGCAGTGCTAGGAAAGGGGACAGAGATCAGCCCCAGCATTTT. This gives the protein CSARKGDRDQPQHF.

This clonotype has ten or more counts. The chain has TRBV20-1 and TRBJ2-6, with unresolved D. Trimming took 4 bases from V and 0 from J, leaving 4 bases between them. CDR1 and CDR2 (germline): DFQATT, SNEGSKA (reference sequence). The length of the CDR3 is 13 residues. CDR3 sequence: CSAMRSGANVLTF. The CDR3 DNA is TGCAGTGCTATGCGCTCTGGGGCCAACGTCCTGACTTTC.

This clonotype appeared many times. This chain connects TRBV12-3 or TRBV12-4 to TRBJ1-3; no reliable D call. The CDR3 totals 14 residues. Trimming took 3 bases from V and 7 from J, leaving 13 bases between them. For the CDR3, the DNA is TGTGCCAGCAGTTTTAGTGTCCGCGGGAACACCATATATTTT. Amino acids: CASSFSVRGNTIYF.

There are many counts of this clonotype. The rearrangement uses TRBV6-2 or TRBV6-3 and TRBJ1-3; D is unclear. Germline V gene sequence: CDR1 MNHEY, CDR2 SVGEGT. This CDR3 comprises 13 residues. Trimming removed 5 bases from V and 0 bases from J, with 5 bases in between. The CDR3 spells CASSIYSGNTIYF. The CDR3 nucleotides read TGTGCCAGCAGTATATACTCTGGAAACACCATATATTTT.

This clonotype was seen more than once but under ten times. V and J are TRBV5-1 and TRBJ1-1, with a tentative D call TRBD1 (6 bases). V was cut by 0 bases and J by 4 bases, with 16 bases left in between. This CDR3 has 16 amino acids. Per germline, CDR1 SGHRS and CDR2 YFSETQ. CDR3 region: CASSLVYAGATTEAFF. DNA for the CDR3: TGCGCCAGCAGCTTGGTTTATGCGGGGGCGACCACTGAAGCTTTCTTT.

Turning to this clonotype: A much larger clone lies a single base off, so this may be a read error. The chain couples TRBV20-1 to TRBJ1-2, with 7 bases aligning to TRBD1. Germline loops: CDR1 DFQATT, CDR2 SNEGSKA (reference sequence). This CDR3 contains 13 residues. The CDR3 reads CSADTGANYVYTF. In DNA form, the CDR3 reads TGCAGTGCTGACACAGGGGCGAACTATGTCTACACCTTC.

This clonotype was seen only a few times. The chain employs TRBV7-3 and TRBJ2-1, with TRBD2 matching over 9 bases. Trimming at V came to 2 bases and at J to 5 bases, leaving 4 bases not matched to a gene. CDR1 is SGHTA and CDR2 is FQGTGA in the germline V gene. The CDR3 runs to 15 residues. CDR3 nucleotide sequence: TGTGCCAGCAGCTTATGGGCGGGGGGGGACAATGAGCAGTTCTTC. Translating gives CASSLWAGGDNEQFF.

This clonotype was observed a handful of times. CDR3 DNA: TGTGCCAGCAGTCCCGGGGGGGGCAGATTGAATGAGCAGTTCTTC. Amino acid sequence: CASSPGGGRLNEQFF. The chain is built from TRBV12-3 or TRBV12-4 and TRBJ2-1; the match to TRBD2 covers 8 bases. J gave up 7 bases and V 5 bases, and 10 bases lay outside the gene matches. The CDR3 has 15 amino acids.

This clonotype was seen repeatedly, ten times or more. This sequence joins TRBV20-1 and TRBJ1-2; D gene uncertain. Germline assignment: CDR1 DFQATT and CDR2 SNEGSKA (reference sequence). Trimming shortened V by 1 base and J by 3 bases, and 18 bases separated the two germline ends. The CDR3 spans 16 residues. The CDR3 loop reads CSARVGRKATHYGYTF. CDR3 nucleotide sequence: TGCAGTGCTAGAGTAGGCAGGAAGGCCACTCACTATGGCTACACCTTC.

This clonotype has a handful of counts. V is TRBV20-1 and J is TRBJ2-7; D gene unclear. The CDR3 runs 14 residues. Germline CDR1 DFQATT, CDR2 SNEGSKA (reference sequence). V was shortened by 3 bases and J by 2 bases, with 14 bases between the two germline ends. The CDR3 region has the DNA TGCAGTGCTAGGAGTCTAAACCTAGCCTACGAGCAGTACTTC. It yields the protein CSARSLNLAYEQYF.

The chain joins TRBV7-9 to TRBJ2-1, with 12 nucleotides matching TRBD2. Losses at the gene ends were 5 bases for V and 8 bases for J; bases not matched to a gene: 10. CDR3 length: 16 residues. Germline values: CDR1 SEHNR, CDR2 FQNEAQ (reference sequence). The CDR3 protein is CASSPTSSGRAYEQFF. The CDR3 bases are TGTGCCAGCAGCCCAACCTCTAGCGGGAGGGCCTATGAGCAGTTCTTC.

This clonotype was detected many times. The CDR3 reads CSVEVPYTRMNTEAFF. The CDR3 bases are TGCAGCGTTGAAGTCCCATATACACGGATGAACACTGAAGCTTTCTTT. This chain joins TRBV29-1 and TRBJ1-1; unclear D gene. With 1 base removed from V and 0 bases from J, the gap between germline ends came to 15 bases. From germline, CDR1 is SQVTM and CDR2 ANQGSEA. CDR3 length equals 16 residues.

This clonotype was counted many times. The genes are TRBV27 and TRBJ1-5; no reliable D call. Per germline, CDR1 MNHEY and CDR2 SMNVEV (reference sequence). V lost 1 base and J lost 4, with 5 bases in between. CDR3 length: 13 amino acids. The CDR3 DNA reads TGTGCCAGCAGTTTATTTGGGAATCAGCCCCAGCATTTT. As protein: CASSLFGNQPQHF.

This sequence joins TRBV7-3 and TRBJ2-2, with D tentatively TRBD1 or TRBD2 (5 bases each). Germline V gene sequence: CDR1 SGHTA, CDR2 FQGTGA. The ends were cut back, 5 bases at V and 4 bases at J, with 20 bases in the middle. The CDR3 length is 17 residues. CDR3 nucleotides: TGTGCCAGCAGCCTCATGCCGGGACCAGACGGCACCGGGGAGCTGTTTTTT. Translating it yields CASSLMPGPDGTGELFF.

About this clonotype: A read error may explain this, as a much larger clone is one base away. The chain recombines TRBV28 with TRBJ2-1; D ambiguous. The V end was cut by 5 bases, the J end by 5 bases, with 16 bases between. CDR1 is MDHEN and CDR2 is SYDVKM in the germline V gene. The CDR3 length is 15 residues. CDR3 DNA sequence: TGTGCCAGCAGTATAACACGGAGTCACCACAATGAGCAGTTCTTC. It codes for CASSITRSHHNEQFF.

Only a few counts were recorded for this clonotype. CDR3 region: CASSLPRGGGGADTQYF. The CDR3 nucleotides are TGTGCCAGCAGCTTGCCCCGGGGTGGCGGAGGGGCAGATACGCAGTATTTT. The chain employs TRBV5-6 and TRBJ2-3; D is perhaps TRBD2 (6 bases). Trimming cost V 1 base and J 4 bases, with 19 bases left between them. The CDR3 covers 17 residues. CDR1 and CDR2 (germline): SGHDT, YYEEEE.

This clonotype occurred a few times. The rearrangement joins TRBV20-1 to TRBJ2-1; 10 bases align to TRBD2. In germline, CDR1 is DFQATT, CDR2 SNEGSKA (reference sequence). CDR3 length equals 14 residues. The trim removed 7 bases at V and 6 bases at J, leaving 9 bases unmatched. CDR3 loop: CSGQGLAARNEQFF. CDR3 bases: TGCAGTGGCCAAGGACTAGCGGCCCGCAATGAGCAGTTCTTC.

This clonotype was recorded only once. The chain has TRBV29-1 and TRBJ1-5, with D perhaps matching TRBD1 (5 bases). Trimming shortened V by 4 bases and J by 5 bases, and 15 bases separated the two germline ends. CDR1 and CDR2 (germline): SQVTM, ANQGSEA. This CDR3 spans 14 amino acids. The CDR3 DNA is TGCAGCGTTGTTGGCGCGGGGGGAGATCAGCCCCAGCATTTT. It is translated as CSVVGAGGDQPQHF. The entire variable domain, with the rest obtained from reference TRBV29-1 and TRBJ1-5, is as follows: SAVISQKPSRDICQRGTSLTIQCQVDSQVTMMFWYRQQPGQSLTLIATANQGSEATYESGFVIDKFPISRPNLTFSTLTVSNMSPEDSSIYLCSVVGAGGDQPQHFGDGTRLSIL.

This clonotype was seen at least ten times. The chain employs TRBV5-1 and TRBJ1-2; the D is unclear. The germline V and J ends were trimmed by 7 bases and 4 bases, with 11 bases remaining between them. CDR3 size: 12 residues. Germline values: CDR1 SGHRS, CDR2 YFSETQ. CDR3 region: CASGDTAYGYTF. Here the CDR3 DNA reads TGCGCCAGCGGAGATACGGCCTATGGCTACACCTTC. The whole variable domain, filled in from reference TRBV5-1 and TRBJ1-2, reads KAGVTQTPRYLIKTRGQQVTLSCSPISGHRSVSWYQQTPGQGLQFLFEYFSETQRNKGNFPGRFSGRQFSNSRSEMNVSTLELGDSALYLCASGDTAYGYTFGSGTRLTVV.

In its sample, this clonotype was seen many times. V usage is TRBV20-1 and J usage is TRBJ2-7; TRBD1 agrees at 8 bases. V trimming: 5 bases; J trimming: 3 bases; junction bases outside the gene matches: 15. From germline, CDR1 is DFQATT and CDR2 SNEGSKA (reference sequence). The CDR3 totals 16 residues. CDR3 amino acids: CSARAIPGQVFYEQYF. CDR3 DNA sequence: TGCAGTGCTCGCGCAATCCCGGGACAGGTTTTCTACGAGCAGTACTTC.

The CDR3 region has the DNA TGTGCCAGCAGCCCTCGGGGGCTAAAAGACACCGGGGAGCTGTTTTTT. It specifies CASSPRGLKDTGELFF. The chain combines TRBV7-9 with TRBJ2-2; possibly TRBD1 or TRBD2 for D (6 bases each). This CDR3 has 16 residues. Trimming took off 5 bases at V and 3 bases at J, with 16 bases between the two ends. Looked up from germline, CDR1 is SEHNR and CDR2 is FQNEAQ (reference sequence).

As regards this clonotype: This may be a read error, as it is one base from a much larger clone. This chain links TRBV5-6 with TRBJ2-4; 9 bases match TRBD1. The germline gives CDR1 SGHDT, CDR2 YYEEEE. The CDR3 loop spans 13 amino acids. DNA of the CDR3: TGTACCAGCAGCACGGACAGGGGAGGCATTCAGTACTTC. As protein: CTSSTDRGGIQYF.

This clonotype was detected many times. The chain has TRBV6-1 and TRBJ2-7; TRBD2 matches 12 bases. This CDR3 has 15 amino acids. CDR1 and CDR2 from the germline V gene are MNHNS and SASEGT. Unmatched junction bases numbered 5, after V lost 6 bases and J lost 2 bases. For the CDR3, the DNA is TGTGCCAGCAGCCGGCTAGCGGGAGGGACCTACGAGCAGTACTTC. Amino acids: CASSRLAGGTYEQYF.

This clonotype was counted many times. V usage is TRBV7-9 and J usage is TRBJ2-1; D is unclear. The CDR3 length is 12 residues. In germline, CDR1 is SEHNR, CDR2 FQNEAQ (reference sequence). V lost 0 bases to trimming and J lost 15 bases, with 12 bases between them. The CDR3 sequence: CASSLATTVLFF. The CDR3 coding sequence is TGTGCCAGCAGCTTAGCTACCACAGTCCTGTTCTTC.

This clonotype was counted at least ten times. The CDR3 protein is CASSLYGTEAFF. The CDR3, as DNA: TGTGCCAGCAGCTTGTACGGCACTGAAGCTTTCTTT. The chain is built from TRBV5-6 and TRBJ1-1; D ambiguous. CDR1 and CDR2 from the germline V gene are SGHDT and YYEEEE. The CDR3 is made up of 12 amino acids. The ends were cut back, 1 base at V and 4 bases at J, with 5 bases in the middle.

The chain has TRBV29-1 and TRBJ2-3; 7 nucleotides match TRBD1. Germline-derived CDR1 and CDR2 are SQVTM and ANQGSEA. CDR3 length: 13 amino acids. Germline trimming cut 4 bases from V and 2 bases from J; bases unmatched to any gene: 3. The CDR3 DNA reads as TGCAGCGTTGTTGGGACAGACACAGATACGCAGTATTTT. This encodes CSVVGTDTDTQYF.

This clonotype has at least ten counts. The gene calls are TRBV5-1 and TRBJ1-4, with 10 bases matching TRBD1. There are 15 residues in the CDR3. Germline CDR1 and CDR2: SGHRS and YFSETQ. Germline trimming cut 1 base from V and 5 bases from J; bases unmatched to any gene: 2. This CDR3 reads CASSLMGQGNEKLFF. Written as DNA, the CDR3 is TGCGCCAGCAGCTTGATGGGACAGGGGAATGAAAAACTGTTTTTT.

There are a few counts of this clonotype. The chain recombines TRBV21-1 with TRBJ2-1; whether TRBD1, the table's D call, matches the DNA was not checked. TRBV21-1 is a listed pseudogene. This CDR3 is 15 amino acids long. The CDR3 region is CASSNSRGPYNEQFF. The CDR3 DNA reads as TGTGCCAGCAGCAACTCCAGGGGGCCGTACAATGAGCAGTTCTTC.